The 2 T cell receptor beta chains in this list originate from one sample, sequenced in a study of T-cell memory formation after mild COVID-19. From the 5' RACE reads, TCRdb called clonotypes with MiXCR, one entry per CDR3 protein. The profile shows hundreds of thousands of distinct CDR3 sequences, about 20% of them singletons. Sequencing was done on a sample of PBMCs or a T cell subset sorted from them (not recorded which). Receptors originate from an adult woman who had mild COVID-19 (a few samples of this study predate the infection). Cell type and time point are not known.

This clonotype was picked up a small number of times. V gene TRBV7-9 combines with J gene TRBJ2-7; D may be TRBD2 (6 bases). CDR1 and CDR2 (germline): SEHNR, FQNEAQ (reference sequence). The CDR3 extends over 13 amino acids. V lost 3 bases, J lost 6 bases, and 12 bases lay in between. CDR3 DNA: TGTGCCAGCAGCTTGGGGGGATGGAGCGAGCAGTACTTC. Amino acid sequence: CASSLGGWSEQYF.

There are a few counts of this clonotype. An end of the junction does not agree with germline; a read error may underlie this. This chain connects TRBV7-9 to TRBJ2-5, with TRBD1 identical over 10 bases. The CDR3 runs 18 residues. The germline V gene encodes CDR1 SEHNR and CDR2 FQNEAQ (reference sequence). CDR3 sequence: CASSLGTGGRERQGTQYF. CDR3 bases: TGTGCCAGCAGCTTAGGGACAGGGGGAAGAGAGCGGCAAGGGACCCAGTACTTC.